A selection of T cell receptor beta chains follows, all from one sample in a study of cytomegalovirus exposure and HLA in healthy donors. Libraries were prepared by immunoSEQ multiplex PCR; TCRdb keeps only in-frame clonotypes and omits some of them. The sample lists about 96,000 clones, around 79% occurring once. The sample was PBMCs. These receptors were collected from a female donor in good health and CMV-seropositive. The CDR3 runs from the conserved cysteine through the conserved F or W. A D gene is named only where the DNA matches it firmly. Size values are once, few and many counts, or a class for expanded clones, and some rows have none.

d_call	clone_size	v_call	j_call	cdr3_aa	cdr3_nt
-	-	TRBV5-1	TRBJ2-7	CASSLGLDPYEQYF	TGCGCCAGCAGCTTGGGTCTAGACCCCTACGAGCAGTACTTC
-	-	TRBV5-4	TRBJ2-3	CASSPIAGGPTDTQYF	TGTGCCAGCAGCCCAATAGCTGGAGGACCCACAGATACGCAGTATTTT
-	-	TRBV5-1	TRBJ2-5	CASSSAGNQYQETQYF	TGCGCCAGCAGCTCCGCAGGGAACCAATACCAAGAGACCCAGTACTTC
-	few	TRBV28	TRBJ1-4	CASTLSVAGGGKLFF	TGTGCCAGCACCCTCTCAGTGGCAGGCGGGGGAAAACTGTTTTTT
-	-	TRBV15	TRBJ2-1	CATSRDSGGKGNEQFF	TGTGCCACCAGCAGAGATTCGGGGGGCAAAGGGAATGAGCAGTTCTTC
TRBD1	-	TRBV2	TRBJ1-1	CASSRDSPNTEAFF	TGTGCCAGCAGTCGGGACAGCCCGAACACTGAAGCTTTCTTT
-	-	TRBV6-1	TRBJ2-1	CATSGGGRGRREQFF	TGTGCCACCTCAGGGGGCGGGAGGGGTCGTCGAGAGCAGTTCTTC
-	few	TRBV2	TRBJ1-6	CASSEFGGSSYNSPLHF	TGTGCCAGCAGTGAATTTGGGGGCAGCTCCTATAATTCACCCCTCCACTTT
-	-	TRBV2	TRBJ1-6	CASSEIATGKGSPLHF	TGTGCCAGCAGTGAAATCGCGACGGGGAAGGGTTCACCCCTCCACTTT
TRBD1	-	TRBV19	TRBJ1-2	CASSRGTGGYGYTF	TGTGCCAGTAGTAGAGGGACAGGGGGCTATGGCTACACCTTC
TRBD2	-	TRBV6-5	TRBJ2-7	CASRFGGRDYEQYF	TGTGCCAGCAGGTTTGGCGGGAGGGACTACGAGCAGTACTTC
TRBD2	few	TRBV7-2	TRBJ2-1	CASSLGGAGQNEQFF	TGTGCCAGCAGCCTCGGGGGGGCGGGGCAAAATGAGCAGTTCTTC
-	-	TRBV5-6	TRBJ2-7	CASSETLSSYEQYF	TGTGCCAGCAGCGAGACACTTAGCTCCTACGAGCAGTACTTC
TRBD2	once	TRBV6-5	TRBJ2-1	CASRPKRGNYNEQFF	TGTGCCAGCAGGCCTAAGCGGGGGAACTACAATGAGCAGTTCTTC
-	-	TRBV6-5	TRBJ1-4	CASRSRGEREKLFF	TGTGCCAGCAGGTCCAGGGGCGAGCGGGAAAAACTGTTTTTT
TRBD2	-	TRBV7-2	TRBJ2-2	CASSLAGGANTGELFF	TGTGCCAGCAGCTTAGCCGGGGGGGCCAACACCGGGGAGCTGTTTTTT
TRBD1	-	TRBV7-2	TRBJ1-1	CASSLAGTEPFF	TGTGCCAGCAGCTTAGCCGGGACAGAACCTTTCTTT
-	once	TRBV9	TRBJ1-5	CASSVGGGGNQPQHF	TGTGCCAGCAGCGTAGGAGGAGGGGGCAATCAGCCCCAGCATTTT
TRBD1	few	TRBV19	TRBJ1-2	CASSGRQGHYGYTF	TGTGCCAGTAGTGGACGACAGGGGCACTATGGCTACACCTTC
-	once	TRBV7-9	TRBJ1-4	CASSFAGSNEKLFF	TGTGCCAGCAGCTTCGCAGGGTCCAATGAAAAACTGTTTTTT
-	few	TRBV5-1	TRBJ2-3	CASSLEGRRDTQYF	TGCGCCAGCAGCTTGGAAGGGAGGAGAGATACGCAGTATTTT
TRBD2	few	TRBV18	TRBJ2-1	CASSPGLAGDEQFF	TGTGCCAGCTCACCGGGACTAGCGGGGGATGAGCAGTTCTTC
TRBD2	-	TRBV27	TRBJ2-1	CASRSLAGVEQFF	TGTGCCAGCAGGTCACTAGCGGGAGTTGAGCAGTTCTTC
-	few	TRBV7-2	TRBJ2-2	CASTTQPSANTGELFF	TGTGCCAGCACCACGCAACCATCAGCGAACACCGGGGAGCTGTTTTTT
TRBD1	-	TRBV10-2	TRBJ2-5	CASSPGQRTGETQYF	TGCGCCAGCAGCCCGGGACAGCGAACCGGGGAGACCCAGTACTTC
-	-	TRBV27	TRBJ1-5	CASSLFWGDQPQHF	TGTGCCAGCAGCCTCTTTTGGGGGGATCAGCCCCAGCATTTT
TRBD2	once	TRBV7-6	TRBJ2-1	CASSRLADSYNEQFF	TGTGCCAGCAGCCGACTAGCGGACTCCTACAATGAGCAGTTCTTC
-	-	TRBV9	TRBJ1-2	CASSPSGIGYTF	TGTGCCAGCAGTCCATCCGGGATCGGCTACACCTTC
TRBD2	-	TRBV7-8	TRBJ2-3	CASSPIGLAGVSTDTQYF	TGTGCCAGCAGCCCGATTGGGCTAGCGGGGGTTAGCACAGATACGCAGTATTTT
TRBD1	few	TRBV7-3	TRBJ2-1	CASSSDVGQQHEQFF	TGTGCCAGCAGCTCGGACGTGGGACAGCAGCATGAGCAGTTCTTC
-	-	TRBV2	TRBJ2-3	CASSSRGGPYTDTQYF	TGTGCCAGCAGCTCTAGGGGGGGACCATACACAGATACGCAGTATTTT
TRBD1	once	TRBV19	TRBJ2-1	CASGQGAIEQFF	TGTGCGTCGGGACAGGGGGCGATTGAGCAGTTCTTC
-	-	TRBV18	TRBJ2-2	CASSPRRADGELFF	TGTGCCAGCTCACCTCGGAGGGCCGACGGGGAGCTGTTTTTT
-	-	TRBV7-3	TRBJ2-1	CASSLGQQNNEQFF	TGTGCCAGCAGCTTAGGACAGCAAAACAATGAGCAGTTCTTC
-	-	TRBV7-6	TRBJ2-3	CASSLAGGTDTQYF	TGTGCCAGCAGCTTAGCAGGAGGGACAGATACGCAGTATTTT
-	-	TRBV4-2	TRBJ2-1	CASSQDAYPSSYNEQFF	TGTGCCAGCAGCCAAGATGCCTACCCGAGCTCCTACAATGAGCAGTTCTTC
-	-	TRBV7-9	TRBJ1-2	CASSLDQGYGYTF	TGTGCCAGCAGCTTAGACCAGGGTTATGGCTACACCTTC
TRBD1	-	TRBV5-4	TRBJ1-1	CASSGRQGGDGEAFF	TGTGCCAGCAGCGGCCGACAGGGTGGCGATGGTGAAGCTTTCTTT
-	few	TRBV10-3	TRBJ2-2	CAISEGKGADGELFF	TGTGCCATCAGTGAAGGAAAAGGGGCGGACGGGGAGCTGTTTTTT
TRBD1	few	TRBV7-6	TRBJ2-7	CASSVGTGPSYEQYF	TGTGCCAGCAGCGTTGGGACAGGTCCGTCCTACGAGCAGTACTTC
-	few	TRBV6-6	TRBJ1-1	CASSSGGNTEAFF	TGTGCCAGCAGTTCTGGCGGTAACACTGAAGCTTTCTTT
-	-	TRBV9	TRBJ2-1	CASSASLGGNEQFF	TGTGCCAGCAGCGCTTCATTGGGGGGCAATGAGCAGTTCTTC
-	-	TRBV13	TRBJ2-7	CASSLGPVAYEQYF	TGTGCCAGCAGCTTAGGTCCGGTCGCGTACGAGCAGTACTTC
-	-	TRBV5-6	TRBJ2-2	CASSLGVRGELFF	TGTGCCAGCAGCTTGGGAGTGCGCGGGGAGCTGTTTTTT
-	-	TRBV18	TRBJ2-1	CASSPNAPATYNEQFF	TGTGCCAGCTCACCTAATGCGCCCGCGACCTACAATGAGCAGTTCTTC
-	few	TRBV30	TRBJ1-2	CAWSVSGYGYTF	TGTGCCTGGAGCGTTTCGGGCTATGGCTACACCTTC
-	-	TRBV19	TRBJ1-5	CASSGQREQPQHF	TGTGCCAGTAGTGGCCAGAGGGAACAGCCCCAGCATTTT
-	-	TRBV7-2	TRBJ1-2	CASSLENHSWYYGYTF	TGTGCCAGCAGCTTAGAAAATCACAGTTGGTACTATGGCTACACCTTC
TRBD1	-	TRBV19	TRBJ1-5	CASSSGTGNQPQHF	TGTGCCAGTAGTTCGGGGACAGGGAATCAGCCCCAGCATTTT
-	-	TRBV4-3	TRBJ2-5	CASSQDMGRGGETQYF	TGCGCCAGCAGCCAAGATATGGGCAGGGGAGGGGAGACCCAGTACTTC
-	-	TRBV18	TRBJ2-2	CASSRPGNTGELFF	TGTGCCAGCTCACGTCCGGGGAACACCGGGGAGCTGTTTTTT
-	-	TRBV7-2	TRBJ1-2	CASSLEETYYGYTF	TGTGCCAGCAGCTTAGAGGAGACGTACTATGGCTACACCTTC
-	-	TRBV6-1	TRBJ2-5	CASSLPIGGETQYF	TGTGCCAGCAGTCTCCCGATCGGTGGAGAGACCCAGTACTTC
TRBD1	-	TRBV7-3	TRBJ1-2	CASSLMEGAGGYTF	TGTGCCAGCAGCTTAATGGAGGGGGCGGGTGGCTACACCTTC
TRBD1	-	TRBV27	TRBJ2-7	CASSSRGSSYEQYF	TGTGCCAGCAGTTCCAGGGGGAGCTCCTACGAGCAGTACTTC
-	-	TRBV7-2	TRBJ2-3	CASSPAAATDTQYF	TGTGCCAGCAGCCCCGCGGCAGCCACAGATACGCAGTATTTT
TRBD1	-	TRBV5-1	TRBJ2-7	CASSFRTGTVGYEQYF	TGCGCCAGCAGCTTCCGCACCGGGACAGTGGGCTACGAGCAGTACTTC
TRBD2	-	TRBV19	TRBJ2-4	CASSATSGRLNIQYF	TGTGCCAGTAGTGCCACTAGCGGGAGGTTGAACATTCAGTACTTC
TRBD1	-	TRBV5-6	TRBJ1-1	CASSFLGTGGGNTEAFF	TGTGCCAGCAGCTTTCTCGGGACAGGGGGGGGAAATACTGAAGCTTTCTTT
-	-	TRBV27	TRBJ2-2	CASSSMFVGELFF	TGTGCCAGCAGTTCTATGTTTGTCGGGGAGCTGTTTTTT